The 5 T cell receptor beta chains presented below share a single source sample, sequenced in a study of blood T cell repertoires in COVID-19 (dated by TCRdb to about 2020). Libraries were prepared through the immunoSEQ multiplex PCR assay. TCRdb took this table from immuneACCESS and kept in-frame rearrangements with V and J called. Such tables lack part of the clones; where checked against another copy, unresolved V genes explain under half of the gap, and the rest is unexplained. The sample table records some 70,000 clones; 65% to 85% of these occur just once. Roughly 13% of the sample comes from the top ten. The sample consisted of peripheral blood. All receptors come from a man in his fifties with COVID-19, enrolled during active disease.

J is TRBJ2-2 and V is TRBV16; D might be TRBD1 (5 bases). V was trimmed by 0 bases and J by 5 bases, leaving 7 bases between them. The CDR3 totals 14 residues. Germline V CDR1 and CDR2: KGHSY, FQNENV. CDR3: CASSQSRGTGELFF. CDR3 coding DNA: TGTGCCAGCAGCCAATCAAGGGGAACCGGGGAGCTGTTTTTT.

The J gene is TRBJ1-2, the V gene TRBV11-2, with D tentatively TRBD1 (6 bases). The CDR3 consists of 15 residues. Germline V gene data show CDR1 as SGHAT and CDR2 as FQNNGV. Trimming removed 5 bases at V and 4 bases at J, with 17 bases between. The CDR3, as DNA: TGTGCCAGCAGCGTTAAAGGGGGAACTTTCTATGGCTACACCTTC. It yields the protein CASSVKGGTFYGYTF.

The rearrangement uses TRBV5-4 and TRBJ2-3; 7 bases match TRBD1. Germline values: CDR1 SGHNT, CDR2 YYREEE (reference sequence). CDR3 length equals 14 residues. V gave up 1 base and J gave up 3 bases; unmatched junction bases: 2. The CDR3 is CASSLPRGTDTQYF. Here the CDR3 DNA reads TGTGCCAGCAGCTTGCCCAGGGGGACAGATACGCAGTATTTT.

The chain links TRBV2 to TRBJ1-5; 7 bases line up with TRBD1. V shed 5 bases, J shed 5 bases, and the junction held 9 bases outside the gene matches. Germline loops: CDR1 SNHLY, CDR2 FYNNEI. There are 15 residues in the CDR3. CDR3 residues: CASSTYRDRDQPQHF. The CDR3 DNA follows: TGTGCCAGCAGTACGTACCGGGACAGAGATCAGCCCCAGCATTTT. Together with reference TRBV2 and TRBJ1-5, the CDR3 gives the full variable domain: EPEVTQTPSHQVTQMGQEVILRCVPISNHLYFYWYRQILGQKVEFLVSFYNNEISEKSEIFDDQFSVERPDGSNFTLKIRSTKLEDSAMYFCASSTYRDRDQPQHFGDGTRLSIL.

The chain carries TRBV4-1 and TRBJ1-2, with a tentative D call TRBD1 (6 bases). The V end was cut by 0 bases, the J end by 4 bases, with 15 bases between. CDR1 is MGHRA, CDR2 YSYEKL, per germline. The CDR3 sequence is 16 residues long. DNA of the CDR3: TGCGCCAGCAGCCAAGATTCGGGCAGGGGATTCTATGGCTACACCTTC. Residues: CASSQDSGRGFYGYTF.